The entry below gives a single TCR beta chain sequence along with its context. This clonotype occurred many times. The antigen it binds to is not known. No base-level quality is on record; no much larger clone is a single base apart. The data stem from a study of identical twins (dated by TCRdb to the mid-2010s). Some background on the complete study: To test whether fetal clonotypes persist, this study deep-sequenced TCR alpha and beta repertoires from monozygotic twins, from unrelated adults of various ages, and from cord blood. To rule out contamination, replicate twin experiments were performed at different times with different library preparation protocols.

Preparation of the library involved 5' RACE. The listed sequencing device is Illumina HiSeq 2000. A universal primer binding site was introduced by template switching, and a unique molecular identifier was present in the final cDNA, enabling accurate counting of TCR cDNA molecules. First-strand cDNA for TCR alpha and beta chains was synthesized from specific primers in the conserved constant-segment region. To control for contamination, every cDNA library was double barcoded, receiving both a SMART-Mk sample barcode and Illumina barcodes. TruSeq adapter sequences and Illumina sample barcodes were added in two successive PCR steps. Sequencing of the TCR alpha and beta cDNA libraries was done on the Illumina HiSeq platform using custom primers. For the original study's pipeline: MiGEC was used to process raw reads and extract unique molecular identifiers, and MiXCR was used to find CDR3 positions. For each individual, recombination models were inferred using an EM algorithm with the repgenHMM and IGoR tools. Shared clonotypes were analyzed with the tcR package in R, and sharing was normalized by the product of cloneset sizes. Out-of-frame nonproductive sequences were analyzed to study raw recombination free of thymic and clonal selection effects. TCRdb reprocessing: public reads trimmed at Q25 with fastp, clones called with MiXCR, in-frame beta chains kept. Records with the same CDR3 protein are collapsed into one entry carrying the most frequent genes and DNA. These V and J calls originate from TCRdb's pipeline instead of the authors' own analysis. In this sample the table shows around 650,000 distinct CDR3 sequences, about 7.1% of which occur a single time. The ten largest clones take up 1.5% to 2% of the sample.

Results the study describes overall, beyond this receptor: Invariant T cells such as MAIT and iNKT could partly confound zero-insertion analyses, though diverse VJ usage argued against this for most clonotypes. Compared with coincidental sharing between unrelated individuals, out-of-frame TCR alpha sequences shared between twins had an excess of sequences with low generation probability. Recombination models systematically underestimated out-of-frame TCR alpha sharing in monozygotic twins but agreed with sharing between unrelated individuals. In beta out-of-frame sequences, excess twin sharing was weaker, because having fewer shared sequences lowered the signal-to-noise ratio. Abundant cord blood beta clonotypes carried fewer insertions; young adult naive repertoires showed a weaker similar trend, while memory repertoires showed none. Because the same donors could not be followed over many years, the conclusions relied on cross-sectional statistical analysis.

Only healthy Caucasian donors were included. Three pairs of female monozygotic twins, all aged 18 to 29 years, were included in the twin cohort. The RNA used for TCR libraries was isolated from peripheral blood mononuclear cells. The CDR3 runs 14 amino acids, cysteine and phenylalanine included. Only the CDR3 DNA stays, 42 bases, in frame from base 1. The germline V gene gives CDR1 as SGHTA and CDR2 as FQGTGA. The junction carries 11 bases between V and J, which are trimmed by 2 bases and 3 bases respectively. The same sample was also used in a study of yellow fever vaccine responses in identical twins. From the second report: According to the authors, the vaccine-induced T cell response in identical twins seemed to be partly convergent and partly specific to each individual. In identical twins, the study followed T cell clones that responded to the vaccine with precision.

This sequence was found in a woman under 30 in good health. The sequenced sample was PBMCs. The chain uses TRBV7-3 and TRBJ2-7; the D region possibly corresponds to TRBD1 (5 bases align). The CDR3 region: CASSLARDGYEQYF. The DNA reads TGTGCCAGCAGCTTAGCCAGGGATGGCTACGAGCAGTACTTC.